This is a list of T cell receptor beta chains from one sample in a study of blood T cell repertoires in COVID-19. Libraries were prepared by immunoSEQ multiplex PCR; TCRdb keeps only in-frame clonotypes and omits some of them. This table holds some 280,000 clones, around 89% found once. The sequenced sample consisted of peripheral blood. These receptors were taken from a woman between 55 and 75 years old with acute or convalescent COVID-19. Each CDR3 is given with its conserved first and last residue. D genes are given only for firm matches. Only some rows state a clone size, as once, few, many or a class for expanded clones.

d_gene	abundance	j_gene	v_gene	CDR3aa	CDR3nt
TRBD2	-	TRBJ2-1	TRBV7-2	CASRLAVDNEQFF	TGTGCCAGTCGACTAGCGGTTGACAATGAGCAGTTCTTC
TRBD2	-	TRBJ2-3	TRBV5-1	CASSLRTSGRSSTDTQYF	TGCGCCAGCAGCCTACGGACTAGCGGGAGGAGTAGCACAGATACGCAGTATTTT
-	-	TRBJ1-5	TRBV19	CASSMGGTRNQPQHF	TGTGCCAGTAGTATGGGGGGGACACGCAATCAGCCCCAGCATTTT
TRBD1	-	TRBJ2-7	TRBV14	CASWRTGGGYEQYF	TGTGCCAGCTGGAGGACAGGGGGAGGGTACGAGCAGTACTTC
TRBD1	-	TRBJ1-1	TRBV7-3	CASSEGARTEAFF	TGTGCCAGCAGCGAGGGGGCGAGGACTGAAGCTTTCTTT
-	-	TRBJ1-6	TRBV4-3	CASSQGRQAFSPLHF	TGCGCCAGCAGCCAAGGAAGACAGGCGTTTTCACCCCTCCACTTT
-	-	TRBJ2-5	TRBV20-1	CSAPQGETQYF	TGCAGTGCCCCCCAGGGGGAGACCCAGTACTTC
TRBD1	-	TRBJ1-5	TRBV5-1	CASSREGQGNQPQHF	TGCGCCAGCAGCCGAGAGGGACAGGGGAATCAGCCCCAGCATTTT
-	-	TRBJ2-3	TRBV7-3	CASTQRGRVDTDTQYF	TGTGCCAGCACTCAAAGAGGGCGGGTGGACACAGATACGCAGTATTTT
-	few	TRBJ1-6	TRBV14	CASSLGVPNNSPLHF	TGTGCCAGCAGCCTAGGGGTTCCCAATAATTCACCCCTCCACTTT
TRBD1	-	TRBJ1-4	TRBV3-1/TRBV3-2	CASSQEWDSEESGVKLFF	TGTGCCAGCAGCCAAGAATGGGACAGTGAGGAATCGGGGGTAAAACTGTTTTTT
TRBD2	-	TRBJ2-1	TRBV5-1	CASSLGRGGSYNEQFF	TGCGCCAGCAGCTTGGGGCGGGGGGGCTCCTACAATGAGCAGTTCTTC
TRBD1	-	TRBJ1-5	TRBV28	CASSSPGTGSQPQHF	TGTGCCAGCAGTTCACCTGGGACAGGGAGTCAGCCCCAGCATTTT